This T cell receptor (beta chain) was documented in a study of vaccination and CD4 T cells after COVID-19. Described treatment: roughly ten-day PBMC culture with coronavirus spike peptide pools or control peptides (ViraFEST assay). Positive PCR dates covered March to December 2020, before US Alpha, Beta and Delta variants. The authors cultured about 2 million PBMCs per well with around 10 IU/ml IL-2 and approximately 10 ug/ml peptide pools. The Oncomine TCR Beta short-read assay was applied to DNA of cultured CD4+ T cells. TCRdb re-called the PCR reads through MiXCR, storing one row per CDR3 protein. The profile shows about 15,000 distinct CDR3 sequences, about 50% of them singletons. The V gene lost 6 bases and the J gene lost 4 bases, with 13 bases spanning the gap. The germline V gene encodes CDR1 MNHEY and CDR2 SVGEGT. The CDR3 length is 13 residues. Comments on this clonotype: Its antigen remains unidentified.

Overall study results and limits: Looking at convalescent patients, a median roughly 83% of reactive clones were present only post-vaccination.

The chain links TRBV6-2 or TRBV6-3 to TRBJ2-7, with D perhaps matching TRBD2 (5 bases). The origin of this receptor is a human donor who had recovered from COVID-19. The source material was CD4+ T cells from blood, cultured in vitro. The CDR3 loop is CASRRTSYYEQYF. In nucleotides, the CDR3 is TGTGCCAGCAGGAGGACTTCCTATTACGAGCAGTACTTC.